This TCR beta chain originates from a study of blood T cell repertoires in COVID-19. Background on the study: COVID-19 samples, acute and convalescent, were from the United States, Italy and Spain.

Trimming cost V 4 bases and J 8 bases; bases outside gene matches: 14. Germline V lookup: CDR1 LGHDT, CDR2 YNNKEL (reference sequence). This CDR3 is 18 amino acids long. In the original workflow: Reference gene primer amplification gave estimated nucleated cell counts. Assay used: immunoSEQ multiplex PCR; TCRdb lists only in-frame clones, some missing. V, J and clone size derive from that table, while D and trimming were established from the DNA sequence. The data hold 190,000 or so clones, with more than 75% observed a single time. This TCR derives from a man in his forties with active or convalescent COVID-19. V and J are TRBV3-1 (or the pseudogene TRBV3-2) and TRBJ2-1; 13 bases match TRBD2. Sequenced sample: peripheral blood. Here the CDR3 reads CASSPHTSGGAERHEQFF. CDR3 DNA sequence: TGTGCCAGCAGCCCCCATACTAGCGGGGGGGCCGAACGGCATGAGCAGTTCTTC.